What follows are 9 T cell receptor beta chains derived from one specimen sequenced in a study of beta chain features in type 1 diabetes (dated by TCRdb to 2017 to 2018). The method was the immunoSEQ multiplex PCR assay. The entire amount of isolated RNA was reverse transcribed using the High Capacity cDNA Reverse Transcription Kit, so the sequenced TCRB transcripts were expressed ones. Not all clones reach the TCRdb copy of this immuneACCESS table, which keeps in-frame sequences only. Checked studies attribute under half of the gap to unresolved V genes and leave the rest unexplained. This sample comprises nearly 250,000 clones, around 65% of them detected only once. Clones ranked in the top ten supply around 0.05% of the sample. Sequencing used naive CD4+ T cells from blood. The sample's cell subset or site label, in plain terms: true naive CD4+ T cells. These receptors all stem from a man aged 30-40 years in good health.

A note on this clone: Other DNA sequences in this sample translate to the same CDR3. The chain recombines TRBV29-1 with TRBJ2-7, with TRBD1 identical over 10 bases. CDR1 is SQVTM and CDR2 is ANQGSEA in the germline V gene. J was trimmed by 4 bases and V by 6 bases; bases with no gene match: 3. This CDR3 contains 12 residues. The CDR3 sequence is CSVSGQGYEQYF. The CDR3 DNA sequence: TGCAGCGTGTCGGGACAGGGGTACGAGCAGTACTTC.

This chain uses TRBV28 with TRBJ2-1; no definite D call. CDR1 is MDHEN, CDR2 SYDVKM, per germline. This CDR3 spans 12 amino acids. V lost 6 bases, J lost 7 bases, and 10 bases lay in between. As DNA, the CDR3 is TGTGCCAGCAGCACGGTCCTTAATGAGCAGTTCTTC. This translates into CASSTVLNEQFF.

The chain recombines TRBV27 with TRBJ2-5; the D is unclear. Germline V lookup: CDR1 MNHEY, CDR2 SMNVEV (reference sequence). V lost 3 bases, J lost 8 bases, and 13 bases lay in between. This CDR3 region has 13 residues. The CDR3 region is CASSFTQRSTQYF. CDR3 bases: TGTGCCAGCAGTTTCACACAACGAAGTACCCAGTACTTC.

CDR3 loop: CASSSTSGSSYNEQFF. For the CDR3, the DNA is TGTGCCAGCAGCAGTACTAGCGGGAGCTCCTACAATGAGCAGTTCTTC. The chain joins TRBV7-2 to TRBJ2-1; 11 bases agree with TRBD2. Germline V CDR1 and CDR2: SGHTA, FQGNSA. CDR3 length equals 16 residues. The V gene end was trimmed by 5 bases and the J gene end by 0 bases; junction bases not matched to a gene: 3.

The CDR3: CASSAGTIQETQYF. As DNA, the CDR3 is TGTGCCAGCAGCGCCGGGACCATCCAAGAGACCCAGTACTTC. The chain links TRBV9 to TRBJ2-5; possibly TRBD1 or TRBD2 for D (5 bases each). The CDR3 contains 14 residues. CDR1 and CDR2 (germline): SGDLS, YYNGEE. Trimming pared 3 bases from V and 1 base from J, leaving 10 bases between.

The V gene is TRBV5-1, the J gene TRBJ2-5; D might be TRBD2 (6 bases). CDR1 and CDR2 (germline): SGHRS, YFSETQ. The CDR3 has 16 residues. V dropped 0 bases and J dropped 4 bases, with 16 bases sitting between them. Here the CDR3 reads CASSLGRGRPGETQYF. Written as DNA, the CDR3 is TGCGCCAGCAGCTTGGGTCGGGGGAGGCCTGGAGAGACCCAGTACTTC.

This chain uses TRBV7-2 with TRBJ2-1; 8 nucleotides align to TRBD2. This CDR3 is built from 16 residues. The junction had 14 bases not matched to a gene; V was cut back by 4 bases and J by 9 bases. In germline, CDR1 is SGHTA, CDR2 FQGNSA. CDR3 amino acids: CASSWKSGGRNSEQFF. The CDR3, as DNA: TGTGCCAGCAGCTGGAAAAGCGGGGGTCGAAACAGTGAGCAGTTCTTC.

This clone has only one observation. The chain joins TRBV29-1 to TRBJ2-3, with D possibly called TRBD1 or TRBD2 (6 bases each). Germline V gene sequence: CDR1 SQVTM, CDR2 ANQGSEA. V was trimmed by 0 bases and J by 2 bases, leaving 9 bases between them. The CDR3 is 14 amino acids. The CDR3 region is CSVEDGGHTDTQYF. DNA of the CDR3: TGCAGCGTTGAAGATGGGGGGCACACAGATACGCAGTATTTT.

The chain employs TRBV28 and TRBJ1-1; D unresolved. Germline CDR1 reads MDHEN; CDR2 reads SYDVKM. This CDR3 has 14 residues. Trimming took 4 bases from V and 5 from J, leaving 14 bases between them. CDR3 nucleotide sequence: TGTGCCAGCAGTTCCCTTATGGGTAGGACTGAAGCTTTCTTT. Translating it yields CASSSLMGRTEAFF.